This T cell receptor beta chain was recorded in a study of blood T cell repertoires in COVID-19 (dated by TCRdb to the early 2020s). At the level of the whole study: Samples covering the acute and convalescent phases of COVID-19 were provided by collaborators in the United States, Italy and Spain. The prospective study material was composed of cDNA or gDNA derived from T cells, B-cell-depleted T cells, or PBMCs. The dataset comprised deeply sampled blood TCRbeta repertoires from subjects exposed to, actively infected with, or recovered from COVID-19. The repertoires were released in a freely available public database intended as a resource for research on the immune response to SARS-CoV-2. The samples were drawn from two sources: the first 160 participants of the ongoing ImmuneRACE study, and 950 to 1,500 subjects contributed by 6 global collaborators. Nearly every sample came with metadata listing a de-identified subject ID, COVID-19 status, age in years and sex. Where available, HLA class I and class II types were obtained from metadata supplied by the sample provider rather than from assay-based typing. The study at large found these results: How much clinical and demographic metadata was included differed by source and by participant, and the metadata was provided uncurated.

TCRbeta CDR3 regions were amplified from genomic DNA using the immunoSEQ Assay, a bias-controlled multiplex PCR. In the paper's pipeline: Within the assay, amplification of reference gene primers was used to estimate how many nucleated cells each sample contained. To quantify the absolute abundance of each unique TCRbeta CDR3 rearrangement, sequence reads were collapsed and filtered. For each sample, productive Simpson clonality was calculated as the square root of Simpson's diversity index across productive rearrangements. TCRdb obtained this table from immuneACCESS and retained in-frame rearrangements with V and J assigned. These tables miss some clones; where compared with another copy, unresolved V genes account for less than half of the shortfall, and the remainder is unexplained. Clone size and V and J calls were adopted from that table, with D and trimming inferred from the DNA. The sample includes 100,000 to 140,000 clones, with 90% to 95% observed a single time. The ten top clones hold roughly 1.2% of the sample.

Each collaborating institution followed its own protocols to collect whole blood in K2EDTA tubes. For TCRbeta analysis, collaborators shipped samples in one of three forms: frozen whole blood, isolated PBMCs, or DNA extracted from either of those sample types. Of note for this clone: Its antigen remains unidentified. Base qualities are not at hand, and no much larger clone is one base apart.

CDR3 length: 16 amino acids, cysteine to phenylalanine. CDR3 DNA is the only sequence kept; it has 48 bases, read in frame from the first base. As encoded in the germline V gene, CDR1 is MDHEN while CDR2 is SYDVKM. Clipping removes 4 bases from V and 6 bases from J, with 11 as the unmatched junction base count. Source material: peripheral blood. The chain is made from TRBV28 and TRBJ1-5, and TRBD1 matches 8 of the central bases. The TCR was taken from a woman aged 25-40 years with acute or convalescent COVID-19. The bases read TGTGCCAGCAGTTCACCTGGACAGGGCCCCGGTCAGCCCCAGCATTTT. Its protein is CASSSPGQGPGQPQHF.